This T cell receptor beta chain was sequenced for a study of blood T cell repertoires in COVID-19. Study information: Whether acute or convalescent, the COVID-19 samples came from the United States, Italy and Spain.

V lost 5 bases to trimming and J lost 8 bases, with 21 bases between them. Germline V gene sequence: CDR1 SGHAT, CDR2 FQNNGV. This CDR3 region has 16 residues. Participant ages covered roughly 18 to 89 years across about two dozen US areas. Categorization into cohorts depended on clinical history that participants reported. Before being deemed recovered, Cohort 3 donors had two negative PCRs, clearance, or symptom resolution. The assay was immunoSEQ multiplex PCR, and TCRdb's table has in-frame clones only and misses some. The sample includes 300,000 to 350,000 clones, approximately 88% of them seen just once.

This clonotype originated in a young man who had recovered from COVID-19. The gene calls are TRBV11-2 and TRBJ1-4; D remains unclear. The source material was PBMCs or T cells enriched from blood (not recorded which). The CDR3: CASSPAGIRSKEKLFF. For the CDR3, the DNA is TGTGCCAGCAGCCCGGCCGGGATACGGTCGAAGGAAAAACTGTTTTTT.